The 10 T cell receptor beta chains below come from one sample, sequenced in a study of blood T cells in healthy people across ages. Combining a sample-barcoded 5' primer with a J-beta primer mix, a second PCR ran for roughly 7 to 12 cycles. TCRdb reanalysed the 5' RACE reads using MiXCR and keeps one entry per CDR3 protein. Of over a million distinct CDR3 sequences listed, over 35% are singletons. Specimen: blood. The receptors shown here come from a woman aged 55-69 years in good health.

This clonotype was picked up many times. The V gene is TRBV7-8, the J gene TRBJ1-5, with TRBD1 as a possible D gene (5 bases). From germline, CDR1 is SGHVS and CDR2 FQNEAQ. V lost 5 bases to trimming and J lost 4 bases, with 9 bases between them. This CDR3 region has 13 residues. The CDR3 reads CASSVQENQPQHF. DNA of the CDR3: TGTGCCAGCAGCGTACAGGAGAATCAGCCCCAGCATTTT.

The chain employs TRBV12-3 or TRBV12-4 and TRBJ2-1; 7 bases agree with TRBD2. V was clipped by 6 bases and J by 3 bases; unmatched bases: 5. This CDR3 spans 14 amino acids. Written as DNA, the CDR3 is TGTGCCAGCAGCGGGGGGACGAACTACAATGAGCAGTTCTTC. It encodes CASSGGTNYNEQFF.

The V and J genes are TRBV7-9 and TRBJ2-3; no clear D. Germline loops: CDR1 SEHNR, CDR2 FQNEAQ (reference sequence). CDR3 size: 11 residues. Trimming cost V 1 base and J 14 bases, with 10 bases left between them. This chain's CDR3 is CASSLDPKWYF. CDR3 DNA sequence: TGTGCCAGCAGCTTAGATCCTAAGTGGTATTTT.

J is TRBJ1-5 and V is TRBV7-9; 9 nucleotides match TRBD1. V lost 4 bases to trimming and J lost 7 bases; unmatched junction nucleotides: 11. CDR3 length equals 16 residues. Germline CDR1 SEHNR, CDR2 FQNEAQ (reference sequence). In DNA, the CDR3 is TGTGCCAGCAGCTCTCACGCAGGACAGGGGACCCAGCCCCAGCATTTT. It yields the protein CASSSHAGQGTQPQHF.

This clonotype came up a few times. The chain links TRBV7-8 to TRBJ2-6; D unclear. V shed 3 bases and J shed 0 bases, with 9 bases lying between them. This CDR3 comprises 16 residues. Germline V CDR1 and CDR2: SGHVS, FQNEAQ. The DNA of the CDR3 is TGTGCCAGCAGCTTTATCACCGTCTCTGGGGCCAACGTCCTGACTTTC. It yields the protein CASSFITVSGANVLTF.

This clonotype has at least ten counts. The CDR3 loop is CASSWTSGTYEQYF. The DNA for the CDR3 is TGTGCCAGCAGCTGGACTAGCGGGACCTACGAGCAGTACTTC. The chain links TRBV7-2 to TRBJ2-7, with 12 bases identical to TRBD2. CDR1 SGHTA and CDR2 FQGNSA come from the germline V gene. The CDR3 runs 14 residues. After removal of 4 bases from V and 2 bases from J, the junction contained 0 bases not matched to a gene.

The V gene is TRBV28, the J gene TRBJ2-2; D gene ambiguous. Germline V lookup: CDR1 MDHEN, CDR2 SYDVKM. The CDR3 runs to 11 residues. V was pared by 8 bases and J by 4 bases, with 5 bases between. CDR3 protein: CASVTTGELFF. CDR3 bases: TGTGCCAGCGTCACCACCGGGGAGCTGTTTTTT.

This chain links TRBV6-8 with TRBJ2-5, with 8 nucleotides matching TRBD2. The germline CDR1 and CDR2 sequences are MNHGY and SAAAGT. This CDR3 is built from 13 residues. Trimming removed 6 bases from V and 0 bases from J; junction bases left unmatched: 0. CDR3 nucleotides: TGTGCCAGCAGGACTAGCGACCAAGAGACCCAGTACTTC. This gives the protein CASRTSDQETQYF.

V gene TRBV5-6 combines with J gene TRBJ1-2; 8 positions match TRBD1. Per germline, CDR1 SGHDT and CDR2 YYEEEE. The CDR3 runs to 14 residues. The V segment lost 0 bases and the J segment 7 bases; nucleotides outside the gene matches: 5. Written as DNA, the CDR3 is TGTGCCAGCAGCTTGGGACAGGGGAACCGTGGCTACACCTTC. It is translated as CASSLGQGNRGYTF.

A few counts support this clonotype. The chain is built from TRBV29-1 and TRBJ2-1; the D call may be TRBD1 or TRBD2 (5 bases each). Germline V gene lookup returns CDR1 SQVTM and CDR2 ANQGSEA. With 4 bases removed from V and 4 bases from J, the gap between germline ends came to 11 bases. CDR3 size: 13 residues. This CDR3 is CSVGGSWYNEQFF. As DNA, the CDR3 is TGCAGCGTTGGGGGGAGTTGGTACAATGAGCAGTTCTTC.